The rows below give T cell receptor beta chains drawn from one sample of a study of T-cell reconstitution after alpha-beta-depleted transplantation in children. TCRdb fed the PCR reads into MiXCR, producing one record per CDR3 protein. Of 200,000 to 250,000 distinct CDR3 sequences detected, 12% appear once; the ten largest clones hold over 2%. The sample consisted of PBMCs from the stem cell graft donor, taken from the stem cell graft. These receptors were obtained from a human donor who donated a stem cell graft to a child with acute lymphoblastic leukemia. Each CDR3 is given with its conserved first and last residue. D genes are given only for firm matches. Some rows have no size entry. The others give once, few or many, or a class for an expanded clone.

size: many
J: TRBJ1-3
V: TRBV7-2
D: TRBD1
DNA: TGTGCCAGCAGCCCCTCCCGGACAGGGCGAAACACCATATATTTT
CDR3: CASSPSRTGRNTIYF

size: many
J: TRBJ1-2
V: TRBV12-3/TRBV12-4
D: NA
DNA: TGTGCCAGCAGCCGACTAAAAGAGGGCTACACCTTC
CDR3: CASSRLKEGYTF

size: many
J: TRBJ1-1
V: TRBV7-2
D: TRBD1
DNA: TGTGCCAGCAGCACACGGACAGGGGGCATGGCTGAAGCTTTCTTT
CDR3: CASSTRTGGMAEAFF

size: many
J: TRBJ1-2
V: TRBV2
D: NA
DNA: TGTGCCAGCAGTGGGAACGGGGAAGGCTACACCTTC
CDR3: CASSGNGEGYTF

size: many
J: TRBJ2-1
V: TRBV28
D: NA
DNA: TGTGCCAGCAGTCCCCCTCGGACAGTTGTAGGTGGAGCGGGATTCTACAATGAGCAGTTCTTC
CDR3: CASSPPRTVVGGAGFYNEQFF

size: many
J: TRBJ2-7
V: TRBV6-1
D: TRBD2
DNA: TGTGCCAGCAGGGAGCGGGACTCTTCACTCTACGAGCAGTACTTC
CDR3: CASRERDSSLYEQYF

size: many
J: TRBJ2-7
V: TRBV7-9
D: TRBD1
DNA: TGTGCCAGCAGCTTAGGCCGGACAGGGGTAAACGAGCAGTACTTC
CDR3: CASSLGRTGVNEQYF

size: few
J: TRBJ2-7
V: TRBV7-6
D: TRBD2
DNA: TGTGCCAGCAAGTTAGCGGGGGGCTACGAGCAGTACTTC
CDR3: CASKLAGGYEQYF

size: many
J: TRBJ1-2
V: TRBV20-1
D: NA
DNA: TGCAGTGCTAAGGAAGGGGGACCTTATGGCTACACCTTC
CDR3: CSAKEGGPYGYTF

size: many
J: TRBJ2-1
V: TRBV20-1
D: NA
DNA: TGCAGTGCTCCCCCCGGGAATGAGCAGTTCTTC
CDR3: CSAPPGNEQFF

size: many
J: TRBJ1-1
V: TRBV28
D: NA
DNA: TGTGCCAGCAGTTCTACAGAGGCTAGGGCTTTCTTT
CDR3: CASSSTEARAFF

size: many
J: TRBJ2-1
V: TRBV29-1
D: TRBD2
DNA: TGCAGTGCCCTAGCGGGGGGGCATGACAATGAGCAGTTCTTC
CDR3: CSALAGGHDNEQFF

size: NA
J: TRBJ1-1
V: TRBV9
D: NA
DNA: TGTGCCAGCAGCGTAGTACAGGGAGGCACTGAAGCTTTCTTT
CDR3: CASSVVQGGTEAFF

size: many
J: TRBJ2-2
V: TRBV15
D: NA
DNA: TGTGCCACCAGCAGAGATCGAGGCCACTCCGGGGAGCTGTTTTTT
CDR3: CATSRDRGHSGELFF

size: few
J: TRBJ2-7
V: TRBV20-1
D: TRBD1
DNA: TGCAGTTTGGGGACAGGGGGGAACTACGAGCAGTACTTC
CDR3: CSLGTGGNYEQYF

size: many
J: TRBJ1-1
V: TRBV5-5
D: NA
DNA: TGTGCCAGCAGCTTGCGCGCGGTGTTCAGGCTGAACACTGAAGCTTTCTTT
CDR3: CASSLRAVFRLNTEAFF

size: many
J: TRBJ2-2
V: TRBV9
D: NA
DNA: TGTGCCAGCAGCGTAGATGTGGGGGAGCTGTTTTTT
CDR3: CASSVDVGELFF

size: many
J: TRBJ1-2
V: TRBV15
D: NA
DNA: TGTGCCACCAGCAGAGATCTCTTGGGAAATGAGCATGGCTACACCTTC
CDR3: CATSRDLLGNEHGYTF

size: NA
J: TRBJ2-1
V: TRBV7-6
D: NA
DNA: TGTGCCAGCGGCAGCGGTGAGGGCCGGGGTGAGCAGTTCTTC
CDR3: CASGSGEGRGEQFF

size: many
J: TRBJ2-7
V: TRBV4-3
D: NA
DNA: TGCGCCAGCAGCCAATCCCAGGCCTACGAGCAGTACTTC
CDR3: CASSQSQAYEQYF

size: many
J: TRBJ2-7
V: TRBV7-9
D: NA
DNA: TGTGCCAGCAGCCCCCGGGGCGGGGAGAGCTCCTACGAGCAGTACTTC
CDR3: CASSPRGGESSYEQYF

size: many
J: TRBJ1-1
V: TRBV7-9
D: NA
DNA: TGTGCCAGCAGTCCCTCCTCTGAAGCTTTCTTT
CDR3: CASSPSSEAFF